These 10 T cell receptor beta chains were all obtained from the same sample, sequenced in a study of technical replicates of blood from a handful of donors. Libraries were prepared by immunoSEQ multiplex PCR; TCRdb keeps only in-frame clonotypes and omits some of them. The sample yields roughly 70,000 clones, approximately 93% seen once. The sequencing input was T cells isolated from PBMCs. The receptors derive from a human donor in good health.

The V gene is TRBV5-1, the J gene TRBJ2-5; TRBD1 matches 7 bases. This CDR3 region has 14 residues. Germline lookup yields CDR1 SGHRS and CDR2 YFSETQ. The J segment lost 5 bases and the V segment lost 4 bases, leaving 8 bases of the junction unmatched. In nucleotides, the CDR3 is TGCGCCAGCAGCCGGGGACAGTTATCTGAGACCCAGTACTTC. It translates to CASSRGQLSETQYF. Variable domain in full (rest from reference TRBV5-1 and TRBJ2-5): KAGVTQTPRYLIKTRGQQVTLSCSPISGHRSVSWYQQTPGQGLQFLFEYFSETQRNKGNFPGRFSGRQFSNSRSEMNVSTLELGDSALYLCASSRGQLSETQYFGPGTRLLVL.

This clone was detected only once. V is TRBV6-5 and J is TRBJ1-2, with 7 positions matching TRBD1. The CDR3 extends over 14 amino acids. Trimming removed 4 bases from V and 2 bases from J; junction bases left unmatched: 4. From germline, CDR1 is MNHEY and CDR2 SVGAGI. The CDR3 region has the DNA TGTGCCAGCAGTTTCTCACAGGGGAACTATGGCTACACCTTC. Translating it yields CASSFSQGNYGYTF.

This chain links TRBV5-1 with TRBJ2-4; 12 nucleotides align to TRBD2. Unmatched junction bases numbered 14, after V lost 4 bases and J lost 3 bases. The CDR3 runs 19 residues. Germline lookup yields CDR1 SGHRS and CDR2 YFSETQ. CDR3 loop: CASSPIKTRLAGVKNIQYF. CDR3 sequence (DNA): TGCGCCAGCAGCCCTATCAAGACTCGACTAGCGGGGGTCAAAAACATTCAGTACTTC.

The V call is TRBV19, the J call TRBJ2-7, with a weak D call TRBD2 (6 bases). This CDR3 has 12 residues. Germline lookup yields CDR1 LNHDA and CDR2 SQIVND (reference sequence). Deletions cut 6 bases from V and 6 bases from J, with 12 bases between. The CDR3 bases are TGTGCCAGTAGGGACTATGGGGGCGAGCAGTACTTC. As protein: CASRDYGGEQYF.

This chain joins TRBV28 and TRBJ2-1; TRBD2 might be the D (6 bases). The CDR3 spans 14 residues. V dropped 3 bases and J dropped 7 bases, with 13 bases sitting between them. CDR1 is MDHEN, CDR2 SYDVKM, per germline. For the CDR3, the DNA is TGTGCCAGCAGTTTTAAACGGGAGATGAATGAGCAGTTCTTC. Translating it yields CASSFKREMNEQFF.

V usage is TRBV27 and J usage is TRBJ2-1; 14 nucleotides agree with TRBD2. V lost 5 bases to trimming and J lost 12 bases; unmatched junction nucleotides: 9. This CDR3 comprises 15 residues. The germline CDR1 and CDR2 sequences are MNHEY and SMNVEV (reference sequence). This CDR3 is CASSPTSGGVHGQFF. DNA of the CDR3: TGTGCCAGCAGTCCGACTAGCGGGGGGGTCCATGGGCAGTTCTTC.

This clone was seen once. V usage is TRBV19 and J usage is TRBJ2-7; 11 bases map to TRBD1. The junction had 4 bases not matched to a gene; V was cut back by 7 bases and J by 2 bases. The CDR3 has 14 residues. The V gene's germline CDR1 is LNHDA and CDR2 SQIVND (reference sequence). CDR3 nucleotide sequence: TGTGCCAGTACTCCGGGACAGGGGGCCTACGAGCAGTACTTC. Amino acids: CASTPGQGAYEQYF.

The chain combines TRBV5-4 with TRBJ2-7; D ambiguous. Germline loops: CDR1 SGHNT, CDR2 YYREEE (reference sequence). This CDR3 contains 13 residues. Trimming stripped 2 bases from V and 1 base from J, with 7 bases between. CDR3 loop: CASSFARSYEQYF. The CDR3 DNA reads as TGTGCCAGCAGCTTCGCCAGGTCCTACGAGCAGTACTTC.

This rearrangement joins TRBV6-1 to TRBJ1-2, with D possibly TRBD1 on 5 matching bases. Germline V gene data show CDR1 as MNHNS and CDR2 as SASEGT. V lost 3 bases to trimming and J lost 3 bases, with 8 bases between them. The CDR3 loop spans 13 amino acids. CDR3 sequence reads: CASSDYRHYGYTF. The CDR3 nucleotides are TGTGCCAGCAGTGATTACAGGCACTATGGCTACACCTTC.

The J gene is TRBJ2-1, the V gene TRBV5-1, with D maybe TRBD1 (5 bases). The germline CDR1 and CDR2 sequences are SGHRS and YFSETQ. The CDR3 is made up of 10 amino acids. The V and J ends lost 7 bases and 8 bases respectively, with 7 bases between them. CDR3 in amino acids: CASGHDEQFF. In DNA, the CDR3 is TGCGCCAGCGGACACGATGAGCAGTTCTTC.